What follows are 26 T cell receptor beta chains derived from one specimen sequenced in a study of T cell repertoires in cytomegalovirus infection. One entry per CDR3 protein, called by TCRdb with MiXCR from the reads. Seen here are about 100,000 distinct CDR3 sequences, about 25% observed once, and the top ten hold around 42%. Sequenced sample: CD8+ T cells from PBMCs. These receptors originate from a human donor in good health (CMV status not recorded). Some clones in this sample may be carry-over from other donors' samples.

In its sample, this clonotype was seen many times. The V call is TRBV28, the J call TRBJ1-4; possible D gene TRBD1, 6 bases. In germline, CDR1 is MDHEN, CDR2 SYDVKM. The CDR3 runs 18 residues. Trimming pared 6 bases from V and 0 bases from J, leaving 20 bases between. CDR3 loop: CASRTYRVLAATNEKLFF. CDR3 nucleotides: TGTGCCAGCAGAACTTACAGGGTGCTTGCCGCAACTAATGAAAAACTGTTTTTT.

This clonotype was counted only a few times. The V call is TRBV7-3, the J call TRBJ1-1, with D possibly matching TRBD1 (5 bases). This CDR3 has 15 residues. CDR1 and CDR2 from the germline V gene are SGHTA and FQGTGA. The V end lost 0 bases, the J end lost 4 bases, and 12 bases lay between the germline ends. Here the CDR3 DNA reads TGTGCCAGCAGCTTAACCGGGGCAAAGGGCACTGAAGCTTTCTTT. Its translation is CASSLTGAKGTEAFF. The whole variable domain, filled in from reference TRBV7-3 and TRBJ1-1, reads GAGVSQTPSNKVTEKGKYVELRCDPISGHTALYWYRQSLGQGPEFLIYFQGTGAADDSGLPNDRFFAVRPEGSVSTLKIQRTERGDSAVYLCASSLTGAKGTEAFFGQGTRLTVV.

The chain couples TRBV5-5 to TRBJ2-2; 10 bases line up with TRBD2. This CDR3 spans 18 amino acids. Germline V gives CDR1 SGHKS, CDR2 YYEKEE (reference sequence). After removal of 4 bases from V and 5 bases from J, the junction contained 14 bases not matched to a gene. The CDR3 DNA follows: TGTGCCAGCAGCCCCACCCAGGCTAGCGGGAGTCGTACCGGGGAGCTGTTTTTT. Translation: CASSPTQASGSRTGELFF.

This clonotype was found many times. The chain has TRBV7-2 and TRBJ1-2; D gene uncertain. The CDR3 extends over 13 amino acids. The V gene's germline CDR1 is SGHTA and CDR2 FQGNSA. The germline V and J ends were trimmed by 3 bases and 6 bases, with 11 bases remaining between them. CDR3 region: CASSFRTDDGYTF. The CDR3 nucleotides read TGTGCCAGCAGCTTTCGGACGGATGATGGCTACACCTTC.

V and J are TRBV20-1 and TRBJ2-1; D not certain. Deletions cut 1 base from V and 2 bases from J, with 21 bases between. The CDR3 totals 18 residues. Germline V gene sequence: CDR1 DFQATT, CDR2 SNEGSKA (reference sequence). The CDR3 protein is CSARGKQKGPITYNEQFF. The CDR3 DNA sequence: TGCAGTGCTAGAGGAAAACAGAAGGGCCCCATTACCTACAATGAGCAGTTCTTC.

This clonotype was seen many times. This chain joins TRBV6-2 or TRBV6-3 and TRBJ2-1; 7 bases fit TRBD1. V was clipped by 5 bases and J by 7 bases; unmatched bases: 8. Germline CDR1 MNHEY, CDR2 SVGEGT. This CDR3 has 14 residues. CDR3 in DNA: TGTGCCAGCAGTCACGGGACAGTGTGGAATGAGCAGTTCTTC. This gives the protein CASSHGTVWNEQFF.

This clonotype was counted between two and nine times. J is TRBJ2-7 and V is TRBV7-9, with D maybe TRBD1 (6 bases). Germline CDR1 SEHNR, CDR2 FQNEAQ (reference sequence). With 1 base removed from V and 4 bases from J, the gap between germline ends came to 11 bases. CDR3 size: 14 residues. The CDR3 nucleotides are TGTGCCAGCAGCTTAGTGGGACAAGGATACGAGCAGTACTTC. Protein product: CASSLVGQGYEQYF.

The genes are TRBV20-1 and TRBJ1-1; D unresolved. The germline V and J ends were trimmed by 0 bases and 1 base, with 3 bases remaining between them. The length of the CDR3 is 12 residues. Per the germline V gene, CDR1 is DFQATT and CDR2 is SNEGSKA (reference sequence). CDR3 sequence (DNA): TGCAGTGCTAGAGACAGGAACACTGAAGCTTTCTTT. It yields the protein CSARDRNTEAFF.

The gene calls are TRBV5-4 and TRBJ2-7; D perhaps matches TRBD2 (6 bases). CDR1 is SGHNT, CDR2 YYREEE, per germline (reference sequence). The CDR3 consists of 15 residues. The V end lost 0 bases, the J end lost 3 bases, and 13 bases lay between the germline ends. CDR3 DNA: TGTGCCAGCAGCTTGGAGGAGGGGCAGGTCTACGAGCAGTACTTC. Translated, it gives CASSLEEGQVYEQYF.

There are many counts of this clonotype. The rearrangement uses TRBV7-2 and TRBJ1-2, with D perhaps TRBD1 (5 bases). The CDR3 spans 16 residues. Germline lookup yields CDR1 SGHTA and CDR2 FQGNSA. Trimming left V 2 bases short and J 4 bases short, with 17 bases between. DNA for the CDR3: TGTGCCAGCAGCTTAAGGCGGGACGCATTGATCTATGGCTACACCTTC. Translation: CASSLRRDALIYGYTF.

This clonotype was seen a handful of times. V usage is TRBV12-3 or TRBV12-4 and J usage is TRBJ2-5; 7 nucleotides agree with TRBD1. Losses at the gene ends were 3 bases for V and 5 bases for J; bases not matched to a gene: 6. The CDR3 consists of 14 residues. The CDR3 nucleotides read TGTGCCAGCAGTTTGGTAGGGGGCGACGAGACCCAGTACTTC. Translating gives CASSLVGGDETQYF.

This clonotype was counted between two and nine times. The V and J genes are TRBV27 and TRBJ2-1; 14 positions agree with TRBD2. The V gene's germline CDR1 is MNHEY and CDR2 SMNVEV (reference sequence). Trimming at V came to 5 bases and at J to 3 bases, leaving 3 bases not matched to a gene. The CDR3 consists of 16 residues. CDR3: CASSPGLAGGYNEQFF. As DNA, the CDR3 is TGTGCCAGCAGTCCAGGACTAGCGGGAGGCTACAATGAGCAGTTCTTC.

The sample holds many counts of this clonotype. The chain carries TRBV28 and TRBJ2-5; D gene uncertain. The CDR3 spans 14 residues. The V and J ends lost 5 bases and 2 bases respectively, with 12 bases between them. Germline CDR1 and CDR2: MDHEN and SYDVKM. The CDR3 is CASSPDVGQETQYF. CDR3 in DNA: TGTGCCAGCAGTCCAGATGTTGGACAAGAGACCCAGTACTTC.

The V gene is TRBV5-5, the J gene TRBJ2-7, with D possibly called TRBD1 or TRBD2 (6 bases each). The germline V gene encodes CDR1 SGHKS and CDR2 YYEKEE (reference sequence). CDR3 length: 15 residues. Trimming stripped 3 bases from V and 0 bases from J, with 13 bases between. CDR3 nucleotides: TGTGCCAGCAGCTGGGGGGCAGGAGGCTCCTACGAGCAGTACTTC. Protein product: CASSWGAGGSYEQYF.

Concerning this clonotype: A read error may be the cause here, since a much bigger clone is one base away. This chain connects TRBV6-2 or TRBV6-3 to TRBJ1-1; D might be TRBD1 (5 bases). V lost 4 bases to trimming and J lost 1 base, with 28 bases between them. The CDR3 totals 20 residues. Germline lookup yields CDR1 MNHEY and CDR2 SVGEGT. This chain's CDR3 is CASSSINTSLQESTNTEAFF. Here the CDR3 DNA reads TGTGCCAGCAGTTCCATCAATACATCCCTACAGGAATCCACGAACACTGAAGCTTTCTTT.

Only a few counts were recorded for this clonotype. The chain employs TRBV29-1 and TRBJ2-3; tentative D call: TRBD1 (5 bases). There are 14 residues in the CDR3. The germline V gene has CDR1 SQVTM and CDR2 ANQGSEA. The V and J ends lost 4 bases and 5 bases respectively, with 16 bases between them. The CDR3 region is CSVARQGPKDTQYF. DNA for the CDR3: TGCAGCGTTGCCCGGCAGGGCCCCAAAGATACGCAGTATTTT.

The table lists this clonotype with many counts. The chain is built from TRBV6-6 and TRBJ2-3; D call uncertain. There are 13 residues in the CDR3. CDR1 and CDR2 (germline): MNHNY, SVGAGI (reference sequence). With 3 bases removed from V and 10 bases from J, the gap between germline ends came to 14 bases. The CDR3 DNA follows: TGTGCCAGCAGTTATCCCCTCACTGGTTCGCAGTATTTT. Its protein product is CASSYPLTGSQYF.

This clonotype has just a few counts. CDR3 sequence: CASSYAGRSYEQYF. The CDR3 nucleotides read TGTGCCAGCAGTTACGCAGGACGATCCTACGAGCAGTACTTC. The J gene is TRBJ2-7, the V gene TRBV6-2 or TRBV6-3; D gene uncertain. The CDR3 contains 14 residues. V was clipped by 2 bases and J by 1 base, with 9 bases between them. CDR1 is MNHEY and CDR2 is SVGEGT in the germline V gene.

This clonotype has a count of ten or more. V and J are TRBV7-8 and TRBJ2-5, with 7 bases that match TRBD1. CDR1 SGHVS and CDR2 FQNEAQ come from the germline V gene. This CDR3 spans 17 amino acids. The V segment lost 4 bases and the J segment 0 bases; nucleotides outside the gene matches: 11. For the CDR3, the DNA is TGTGCCAGCAGCTCAATGAGGGTAGGGGGCAACCAAGAGACCCAGTACTTC. Protein sequence: CASSSMRVGGNQETQYF.

This clonotype was picked up many times. The genes are TRBV5-1 and TRBJ1-2; TRBD1 matches at 10 bases. The V gene's germline CDR1 is SGHRS and CDR2 YFSETQ. There are 18 residues in the CDR3. With 4 bases clipped from V and 3 bases from J, the junction kept 15 bases outside the gene matches. CDR3 nucleotide sequence: TGCGCCAGCAGCCCCCTGACAGGGGGCGCGTTCGGAGACTATGGCTACACCTTC. This sequence encodes CASSPLTGGAFGDYGYTF.

V gene TRBV11-2 combines with J gene TRBJ2-4; 7 bases line up with TRBD2. The CDR3 is 15 amino acids. V was pared by 5 bases and J by 0 bases, with 4 bases of the junction left unmatched. Looked up from germline, CDR1 is SGHAT and CDR2 is FQNNGV. The chain's CDR3 is CASSGLDIAKNIQYF. The CDR3 DNA reads TGTGCCAGCAGCGGACTAGACATAGCCAAAAACATTCAGTACTTC.

This clonotype showed up just a few times. The rearrangement joins TRBV15 to TRBJ1-2; D is ambiguous. Trimming left V 8 bases short and J 3 bases short, with 7 bases between. The CDR3 has 11 amino acids. Per germline, CDR1 LNHNV and CDR2 YYDKDF (reference sequence). The CDR3 nucleotides read TGTGCCACCCGGAATTACTATGGCTACACCTTC. This translates into CATRNYYGYTF.

This clonotype was seen a handful of times. This rearrangement joins TRBV10-3 to TRBJ1-2; the match to TRBD1 covers 7 bases. With V trimmed by 0 bases and J by 2 bases, 3 bases remained unmatched. This CDR3 contains 15 residues. Germline loops: CDR1 ENHRY, CDR2 SYGVKD. CDR3 DNA sequence: TGTGCCATCAGTGAGTCCGAACAGGGGAACTATGGCTACACCTTC. Protein product: CAISESEQGNYGYTF.

The chain is built from TRBV28 and TRBJ2-3; TRBD1 matches at 7 bases. Germline V gene data show CDR1 as MDHEN and CDR2 as SYDVKM. J was trimmed by 4 bases and V by 5 bases; bases with no gene match: 0. This CDR3 comprises 12 residues. Here the CDR3 DNA reads TGTGCCAGCAGTGACAGGGCAGATACGCAGTATTTT. This sequence encodes CASSDRADTQYF.

The chain couples TRBV28 to TRBJ2-5; D might be TRBD2 (7 bases). V shed 8 bases and J shed 4 bases, with 17 bases lying between them. The CDR3 extends over 14 amino acids. The germline V gene encodes CDR1 MDHEN and CDR2 SYDVKM. The CDR3 nucleotides are TGTGCCAGCCATACCACGGGGGGCGCAGAGACCCAGTACTTC. It codes for CASHTTGGAETQYF.

This clonotype was detected many times. The chain recombines TRBV19 with TRBJ1-1; D unclear. CDR3 length: 16 residues. V was shortened by 7 bases and J by 0 bases, with 18 bases between the two germline ends. The germline V gene has CDR1 LNHDA and CDR2 SQIVND (reference sequence). Written as DNA, the CDR3 is TGTGCCAGTACCTCAAGTAAGGCGGTCATGAACACTGAAGCTTTCTTT. It specifies CASTSSKAVMNTEAFF.